These 27 T cell receptor beta chains originate from one sample sequenced in a study of blood T cell repertoires in COVID-19. Clones were read by immunoSEQ multiplex PCR, and TCRdb kept only the in-frame ones, dropping some. The sample includes about 200,000 clones, around 90% of them seen just once. Sequencing input: PBMCs or T cells enriched from blood (not recorded which). The receptors derive from a woman between 25 and 40 years old who had recovered from COVID-19.

The chain employs TRBV5-1 and TRBJ2-1, with TRBD1 as a possible D gene (5 bases). Germline CDR1 SGHRS, CDR2 YFSETQ. The CDR3 spans 12 residues. The V and J ends lost 5 bases and 7 bases respectively, with 10 bases between them. The CDR3 spells CASRTDRNEQFF. CDR3 in DNA: TGCGCCAGCAGGACCGACAGAAATGAGCAGTTCTTC.

V and J are TRBV19 and TRBJ2-7; D is possibly TRBD1 (6 bases). CDR3 length equals 18 residues. From germline, CDR1 is LNHDA and CDR2 SQIVND (reference sequence). The V and J ends lost 6 bases and 3 bases respectively, with 27 bases between them. The CDR3 DNA is TGTGCCAGTAGCCCCCGGGACATCCATCCAAGGGTCGACTACGAGCAGTACTTC. Its translation is CASSPRDIHPRVDYEQYF.

The chain uses TRBV6-5 and TRBJ2-7; D remains unclear. CDR1 and CDR2 from the germline V gene are MNHEY and SVGAGI. This CDR3 contains 16 residues. Trimming left V 0 bases short and J 3 bases short, with 15 bases between. As DNA, the CDR3 is TGTGCCAGCAGTTACTCGATTTATACTCCGGGCTACGAGCAGTACTTC. This gives the protein CASSYSIYTPGYEQYF.

This clone was recorded once. The chain couples TRBV30 to TRBJ2-5; 9 nucleotides agree with TRBD1. The CDR3 is 14 amino acids. V was pared by 3 bases and J by 6 bases, with 8 bases of the junction left unmatched. Per germline, CDR1 GTSNPN and CDR2 SVGIG (reference sequence). Here the CDR3 reads CAWSLTGGGKTQYF. The CDR3 coding sequence is TGTGCCTGGAGCCTTACAGGGGGCGGCAAGACCCAGTACTTC. Drawing the rest from reference TRBV30 and TRBJ2-5, the complete variable domain is SQTIHQWPATLVQPVGSPLSLECTVEGTSNPNLYWYRQAAGRGLQLLFYSVGIGQISSEVPQNLSASRPQDRQFILSSKKLLLSDSGFYLCAWSLTGGGKTQYFGPGTRLLVL.

The rearrangement links TRBV28 to TRBJ2-2, with a weak D call TRBD1 (6 bases). The CDR3 has 14 residues. Germline CDR1 reads MDHEN; CDR2 reads SYDVKM. V was pared by 5 bases and J by 7 bases, with 14 bases between. This chain's CDR3 is CASSQTGSDGELFF. The CDR3 DNA reads TGTGCCAGCAGTCAAACAGGGTCGGACGGGGAGCTGTTTTTT.

J is TRBJ2-3 and V is TRBV4-1; perhaps TRBD2 as D (5 bases). Germline V gene data show CDR1 as MGHRA and CDR2 as YSYEKL. V was cut by 2 bases and J by 2 bases, with 11 bases left in between. The CDR3 covers 15 residues. The CDR3 is CASSQQAGNTDTQYF. The DNA of the CDR3 is TGCGCCAGCAGCCAACAGGCGGGCAACACAGATACGCAGTATTTT.

The V call is TRBV6-1, the J call TRBJ1-2; D unresolved. The V gene lost 1 base and the J gene lost 5 bases, with 8 bases spanning the gap. In germline, CDR1 is MNHNS, CDR2 SASEGT. This CDR3 is 13 amino acids long. The CDR3 DNA reads as TGTGCCAGCAGTGAAGGGGAGAGGTATGGCTACACCTTC. This sequence encodes CASSEGERYGYTF.

V is TRBV30 and J is TRBJ1-1; D might be TRBD1 (5 bases). Germline V gene data show CDR1 as GTSNPN and CDR2 as SVGIG (reference sequence). The CDR3 length is 14 residues. The V and J ends lost 8 bases and 0 bases respectively, with 16 bases between them. CDR3: CAAPGGILNTEAFF. CDR3 sequence (DNA): TGTGCCGCCCCGGGGGGGATCCTGAACACTGAAGCTTTCTTT.

The chain employs TRBV19 and TRBJ1-1, with 10 bases matching TRBD1. The CDR3 is 18 amino acids. In germline, CDR1 is LNHDA, CDR2 SQIVND (reference sequence). The ends lost 5 bases at V and 3 bases at J; junction bases unmatched: 15. Here the CDR3 DNA reads TGTGCCAGTAGTGACCGGACCGGGACAGGGGTTGAGTACACTGAAGCTTTCTTT. Amino acids: CASSDRTGTGVEYTEAFF.

The chain links TRBV4-3 to TRBJ1-6; the D gene is possibly TRBD1 (6 bases). The CDR3 contains 16 residues. V lost 1 base and J 7 bases, leaving 14 bases between the germline ends. Germline V CDR1 and CDR2: LGHNA, YSLEER. This CDR3 reads CASSQGHRGYNSPLHF. The CDR3 bases are TGCGCCAGCAGCCAAGGCCATAGGGGGTACAATTCACCCCTCCACTTT.

V usage is TRBV4-1 and J usage is TRBJ1-4, with 10 bases fitting TRBD1. This CDR3 contains 17 residues. CDR1 is MGHRA, CDR2 YSYEKL, per germline. The V and J ends lost 3 bases and 8 bases, in that order; junction bases with no gene match: 12. The CDR3 DNA follows: TGCGCCAGCAGCCAGACACGACGACAGGGGGCAATCGAAAAACTGTTTTTT. Its protein is CASSQTRRQGAIEKLFF.

The J gene is TRBJ1-2, the V gene TRBV18; tentative D call: TRBD1 (5 bases). The germline V gene has CDR1 KGHSH and CDR2 LQKENI. The CDR3 length is 14 residues. V was cut by 0 bases and J by 5 bases, with 10 bases left in between. This CDR3 reads CASSPPARVYGYTF. The CDR3 nucleotides are TGTGCCAGCTCACCACCGGCCAGGGTATATGGCTACACCTTC.

This chain joins TRBV19 and TRBJ2-1, with D hard to call. V lost 9 bases and J lost 1, with 19 bases in between. The CDR3 consists of 16 residues. Germline V gene lookup returns CDR1 LNHDA and CDR2 SQIVND (reference sequence). CDR3: CASMERRQLSYNEQFF. CDR3 coding DNA: TGTGCCAGCATGGAGAGGCGGCAGTTGTCCTACAATGAGCAGTTCTTC.

The genes are TRBV19 and TRBJ1-6, with D possibly matching TRBD1 (5 bases). V was shortened by 4 bases and J by 6 bases, with 22 bases between the two germline ends. In germline, CDR1 is LNHDA, CDR2 SQIVND (reference sequence). The length of the CDR3 is 18 residues. CDR3 DNA sequence: TGTGCCAGTAGTACTCCACCGAGGGAGGGGTCTCTTAATTCACCCCTCCACTTT. As protein: CASSTPPREGSLNSPLHF.

The gene calls are TRBV25-1 and TRBJ1-2; D gene ambiguous. The germline V and J ends were trimmed by 3 bases and 8 bases, with 10 bases remaining between them. The germline gives CDR1 MGHDK, CDR2 SYGVNS. CDR3 length equals 12 residues. CDR3 in DNA: TGTGCCAGCAGTGAGCCAGGTTCGGGCTACACCTTC. This translates into CASSEPGSGYTF.

The chain combines TRBV12-3 or TRBV12-4 with TRBJ1-2; D is undetermined. CDR3 length: 13 residues. With 3 bases removed from V and 2 bases from J, the gap between germline ends came to 7 bases. CDR3 sequence (DNA): TGTGCCAGCAGTTTTGGGCAGAACTATGGCTACACCTTC. Amino acid sequence: CASSFGQNYGYTF.

This chain uses TRBV4-2 with TRBJ2-3, with TRBD2 matching over 7 bases. Germline CDR1 LGHNA, CDR2 YNFKEQ. The J segment lost 4 bases and the V segment lost 0 bases, leaving 4 bases of the junction unmatched. The CDR3 consists of 15 residues. This CDR3 is CASSQDSGSADTQYF. The CDR3 DNA reads TGTGCCAGCAGCCAAGATAGCGGGTCCGCAGATACGCAGTATTTT.

The chain joins TRBV28 to TRBJ2-4, with D perhaps matching TRBD1 (5 bases). The CDR3 covers 12 residues. The germline V gene has CDR1 MDHEN and CDR2 SYDVKM. The V end was cut by 4 bases, the J end by 12 bases, with 13 bases between. The CDR3 region has the DNA TGTGCCAGCAGTTCACTCAGGGTCAGTCAGTACTTC. It yields the protein CASSSLRVSQYF.

In this sample, this clone turned up once. The chain uses TRBV7-8 and TRBJ1-2; TRBD1 matches 7 bases. V shed 5 bases and J 5 bases; nucleotides not matched to a gene: 8. Germline V gene data show CDR1 as SGHVS and CDR2 as FQNEAQ. CDR3 length: 14 residues. Here the CDR3 DNA reads TGTGCCAGCAGCCCTAGACAGGGATGGTATGGCTACACCTTC. It yields the protein CASSPRQGWYGYTF.

This clone was seen a single time. The chain joins TRBV24-1 to TRBJ1-1; TRBD1 matches 7 bases. Germline V gives CDR1 KGHDR, CDR2 SFDVKD. V dropped 12 bases and J dropped 6; count of bases not matched to a gene: 9. The CDR3 consists of 12 residues. The CDR3 coding sequence is TGTGCCGTCGTATCCCAGGGGGCTGAAGCTTTCTTT. It specifies CAVVSQGAEAFF.

The rearrangement joins TRBV4-2 to TRBJ1-3; 9 nucleotides agree with TRBD1. Germline CDR1 reads LGHNA; CDR2 reads YNFKEQ. The CDR3 consists of 16 residues. V was clipped by 1 base and J by 2 bases; unmatched bases: 3. CDR3 in amino acids: CASSQGDRAAGNTIYF. The CDR3 DNA reads TGTGCCAGCAGCCAAGGGGACAGGGCCGCTGGAAACACCATATATTTT.

This chain links TRBV9 with TRBJ2-1; maybe TRBD2 (6 bases). Germline values: CDR1 SGDLS, CDR2 YYNGEE. The CDR3 runs 12 residues. V gave up 1 base and J gave up 15 bases, with 14 bases separating them. The CDR3 DNA is TGTGCCAGCAGCGTACTTGGCGGGGCCCTGTTCTTC. Protein sequence: CASSVLGGALFF. The full variable domain, in which reference TRBV9 and TRBJ2-1 provide the parts outside the CDR3, is DSGVTQTPKHLITATGQRVTLRCSPRSGDLSVYWYQQSLDQGLQFLIQYYNGEERAKGNILERFSAQQFPDLHSELNLSSLELGDSALYFCASSVLGGALFFGPGTRLTVL.

The rearrangement joins TRBV4-3 to TRBJ2-2; 8 bases are a match to TRBD1. Germline CDR1 LGHNA, CDR2 YSLEER. V trimming: 2 bases; J trimming: 4 bases; junction bases outside the gene matches: 6. The CDR3 covers 16 residues. CDR3 in DNA: TGCGCCAGCAGCCAACTTGCAGGGGGCTTCACCGGGGAGCTGTTTTTT. This encodes CASSQLAGGFTGELFF.

The rearrangement joins TRBV10-1 to TRBJ1-6; D is undetermined. CDR3 size: 21 residues. Trimming left V 0 bases short and J 3 bases short, with 24 bases between. Germline V gene sequence: CDR1 WNHNN, CDR2 SYGVQD (reference sequence). Written as DNA, the CDR3 is TGCGCCAGCAGTGAGTCGATAACCGGGAACCCACCTCGAATCTATAATTCACCCCTCCACTTT. This translates into CASSESITGNPPRIYNSPLHF.

V is TRBV18 and J is TRBJ1-4; 12 nucleotides line up with TRBD1. J was trimmed by 8 bases and V by 5 bases; bases with no gene match: 6. The CDR3 consists of 15 residues. Germline CDR1 and CDR2: KGHSH and LQKENI. CDR3 DNA sequence: TGTGCCAGCTCAAAAGGGACAGGGGGCGCGGAAAAACTGTTTTTT. Its translation is CASSKGTGGAEKLFF.

The J gene is TRBJ1-2, the V gene TRBV29-1, with TRBD1 identical over 10 bases. Germline V lookup: CDR1 SQVTM, CDR2 ANQGSEA. The CDR3 extends over 15 amino acids. After removal of 7 bases from V and 3 bases from J, the junction contained 11 bases not matched to a gene. The DNA for the CDR3 is TGCAGCGCCCGCCCCGGGACAGGGGAGGACTATGGCTACACCTTC. Residues: CSARPGTGEDYGYTF.

The rearrangement uses TRBV10-2 and TRBJ1-4; D is ambiguous. CDR1 is WSHSY, CDR2 SAAADI, per germline. This CDR3 is built from 13 residues. V lost 5 bases and J lost 2, with 6 bases in between. CDR3 nucleotide sequence: TGCGCCAGCAGTCGAGGGACTAATGAAAAACTGTTTTTT. This sequence encodes CASSRGTNEKLFF.